The 12 T cell receptor beta chains below come from one sample, sequenced in a study of T-cell memory formation after mild COVID-19. One entry per CDR3 protein, called by TCRdb with MiXCR from the 5' RACE reads. Of a few hundred thousand distinct CDR3 sequences in the sample, 20% to 25% were seen once. Material: PBMCs or a T cell subset sorted from them (not recorded which). These receptors originate from an adult woman who had mild COVID-19 (a few samples of this study predate the infection). Cell type and time point are not known.

The CDR3 DNA sequence: TGCGCCAGCCATGGTGGGGTTTACACCGGGGAGCTGTTTTTT. Protein product: CASHGGVYTGELFF. This sequence joins TRBV5-1 and TRBJ2-2; D call uncertain. Germline V gives CDR1 SGHRS, CDR2 YFSETQ. CDR3 size: 14 residues. With 7 bases removed from V and 3 bases from J, the gap between germline ends came to 13 bases.

V gene TRBV24-1 combines with J gene TRBJ2-7, with TRBD1 identical over 7 bases. CDR1 and CDR2 (germline): KGHDR, SFDVKD. The junction had 12 bases not matched to a gene; V was cut back by 9 bases and J by 8 bases. The CDR3 spans 13 residues. The CDR3 region has the DNA TGTGCCACCGGGACAGTTGCCCTGCTTAAGCAGTACTTC. Its protein product is CATGTVALLKQYF.

J is TRBJ2-7 and V is TRBV12-3 or TRBV12-4; 11 nucleotides align to TRBD2. After removal of 2 bases from V and 3 bases from J, the junction contained 0 bases not matched to a gene. CDR3 size: 14 residues. CDR3 sequence (DNA): TGTGCCAGCAGTTTACTAGCGGGGGGCTACGAGCAGTACTTC. It yields the protein CASSLLAGGYEQYF.

In its sample, this clonotype was seen a few times. This chain uses TRBV3-1 with TRBJ2-1; TRBD1 agrees at 8 bases. The CDR3 has 15 amino acids. The junction had 9 bases not matched to a gene; V was cut back by 2 bases and J by 9 bases. Per the germline V gene, CDR1 is LGHDT and CDR2 is YNNKEL (reference sequence). The CDR3 sequence is CASSQSGTGHGEQFF. CDR3 coding DNA: TGTGCCAGCAGCCAATCCGGGACAGGACACGGTGAGCAGTTCTTC.

This clonotype was seen only a few times. The rearrangement joins TRBV14 to TRBJ1-2; D not resolved. V was shortened by 1 base and J by 8 bases, with 5 bases between the two germline ends. The germline CDR1 and CDR2 sequences are SGHDN and FVKESK. CDR3 length equals 11 residues. The CDR3 sequence is CASSQAGGYTF. CDR3 coding DNA: TGTGCCAGCAGCCAAGCGGGGGGCTACACCTTC.

About this clonotype: A single base separates this from a much larger clone, so it may be a read error. The V and J genes are TRBV7-9 and TRBJ2-3; D unresolved. There are 14 residues in the CDR3. CDR1 and CDR2 (germline): SEHNR, FQNEAQ (reference sequence). With 1 base removed from V and 1 base from J, the gap between germline ends came to 6 bases. The CDR3 spells CASSLGVGTDTQYF. In DNA, the CDR3 is TGTGCCAGCAGCTTAGGGGTCGGCACAGATACGCAGTATTTT. Complete variable domain (other parts from reference TRBV7-9 and TRBJ2-3): DTGVSQNPRHKITKRGQNVTFRCDPISEHNRLYWYRQTLGQGPEFLTYFQNEAQLEKSRLLSDRFSAERPKGSFSTLEIQRTEQGDSAMYLCASSLGVGTDTQYFGPGTRLTVL.

In this sample, this clonotype turned up a few times. This chain uses TRBV7-2 with TRBJ2-1, with D unresolved. Trimming removed 4 bases at V and 10 bases at J, with 17 bases between. Germline assignment: CDR1 SGHTA and CDR2 FQGNSA. The CDR3 has 14 residues. Written as DNA, the CDR3 is TGTGCCAGCAGCTCCCGATGGCACTTAGGGGAGCAGTTCTTC. The encoded protein is CASSSRWHLGEQFF.

This clonotype was seen a few times. V is TRBV11-3 and J is TRBJ2-7; D is perhaps TRBD1 or TRBD2 (5 bases each). CDR3 length equals 16 residues. The germline V gene encodes CDR1 SGHNT and CDR2 YENEEA. The V gene lost 1 base and the J gene lost 3 bases, with 16 bases spanning the gap. In DNA, the CDR3 is TGTGCCAGCAGCTTAGCCGGGACCGGTATATTCTACGAGCAGTACTTC. This translates into CASSLAGTGIFYEQYF.

This rearrangement joins TRBV27 to TRBJ2-7; tentatively, D is TRBD2 (6 bases). The V gene lost 6 bases and the J gene lost 4 bases, with 22 bases spanning the gap. The CDR3 consists of 16 residues. The V gene's germline CDR1 is MNHEY and CDR2 SMNVEV (reference sequence). CDR3: CASRLAGGRSTYEQYF. CDR3 nucleotide sequence: TGTGCCAGCAGACTAGCAGGAGGGAGAAGCACTTACGAGCAGTACTTC.

The V call is TRBV30, the J call TRBJ2-1, with 8 bases matching TRBD2. The CDR3 runs to 13 residues. V dropped 3 bases and J dropped 6; count of bases not matched to a gene: 4. Germline assignment: CDR1 GTSNPN and CDR2 SVGIG (reference sequence). Here the CDR3 reads CAWSASGGNEQFF. The DNA for the CDR3 is TGTGCCTGGAGCGCAAGCGGGGGCAATGAGCAGTTCTTC.

This rearrangement joins TRBV5-1 to TRBJ2-7; D remains unclear. Germline-derived CDR1 and CDR2 are SGHRS and YFSETQ. The V and J ends lost 2 bases and 6 bases respectively, with 12 bases between them. The CDR3 consists of 13 residues. CDR3 amino acids: CASSFLYTGEQYF. CDR3 bases: TGCGCCAGCAGCTTTTTGTATACGGGCGAGCAGTACTTC.

The chain couples TRBV20-1 to TRBJ2-7; D is unclear. V lost 5 bases and J lost 0, with 11 bases in between. Germline V gene lookup returns CDR1 DFQATT and CDR2 SNEGSKA (reference sequence). This CDR3 region has 13 residues. This CDR3 reads CSALPRTSYEQYF. CDR3 DNA: TGCAGTGCTCTGCCCAGGACCTCCTACGAGCAGTACTTC.